This TCR beta chain was recovered during a study of patients and donors after allogeneic stem cell transplantation. This clonotype is a singleton in its sample. This CDR3 is 15 amino acids long. Germline-derived CDR1 and CDR2 are DFQATT and SNEGSKA (reference sequence). V gave up 0 bases and J gave up 3 bases, with 11 bases separating them. Via MiXCR, TCRdb re-called the RT-PCR reads, giving one row per CDR3 protein. The table includes about 2,000 distinct CDR3 sequences, more than 30% detected once. Input material: blood, either unsorted or a sorted T cell fraction (not recorded which). The receptor was derived from a human donor who was either an allogeneic HSCT recipient or a stem cell or donor lymphocyte infusion donor (not recorded which). It is not recorded whose cells these are; they may come from a transplant donor. The rearrangement uses TRBV20-1 and TRBJ1-4; D unresolved. The CDR3 is CSARDFGGANEKLFF. DNA for the CDR3: TGCAGTGCTAGAGATTTCGGAGGTGCTAATGAAAAACTGTTTTTT.